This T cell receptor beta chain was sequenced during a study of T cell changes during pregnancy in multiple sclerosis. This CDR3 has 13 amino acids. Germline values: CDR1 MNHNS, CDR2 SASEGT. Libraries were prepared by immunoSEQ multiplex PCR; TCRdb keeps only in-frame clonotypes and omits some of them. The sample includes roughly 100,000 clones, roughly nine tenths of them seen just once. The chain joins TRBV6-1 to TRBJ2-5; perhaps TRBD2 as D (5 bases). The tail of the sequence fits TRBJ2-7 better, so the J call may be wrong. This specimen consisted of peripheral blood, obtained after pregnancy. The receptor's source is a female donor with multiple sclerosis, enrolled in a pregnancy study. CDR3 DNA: TGTGCCAGCATTCCGGGGTTAGGTTACGAGCAGTACTTC. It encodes CASIPGLGYEQYF.